Listed here is a single T cell receptor (beta chain). This clonotype occurred a few times. It has no known antigen specificity. Base-call qualities are not available, and no considerably larger clone is one nucleotide away. The entry originates in a study of T cell repertoires in cytomegalovirus infection (dated by TCRdb to between 2019 and 2020). Study-wide context: The peptide stimulations were aimed at well-studied HLA-B-restricted epitopes as well as recently identified HLA-C-restricted CMV epitopes, whose presentation resists viral immunomodulation. Donor HLA type was relevant to the analysis, because carriage of CMV infection together with the matching HLA type was indicated by public TCR beta signatures.

Beyond this particular receptor, the publication reports: Cumulative frequency of public TCR beta family members discriminated carriers of CMV infection plus the relevant HLA type in this cohort and an independent approximately 350-donor cohort. The ex vivo response was dominated by HLA-C-restricted CMV-specific TCR beta clonotypes, and the single most frequent clonotype in two of eight donors was supplied by these HLA-C-restricted clonotypes.

These reads were obtained on an Illumina HiSeq 1500. TCRdb reran the public reads through fastp at Q25 and MiXCR, keeping productive beta chains. A single entry per CDR3 protein holds the most common genes and DNA from its merged rows. This sample gives approximately 500,000 distinct CDR3 sequences in total; around 30% of them show up just once. The ten largest clones take up about 17% of the sample. Explained via the paper, the treatment or condition label denotes: in vitro stimulation with specific CMV peptide epitopes to enrich CMV-specific T cells. The CDR3 runs 13 amino acids, cysteine and phenylalanine included. Left in the record is the CDR3 DNA by itself, 39 bases read in frame from the first base. V is pared back by 5 bases and J by 3 bases, with 8 bases lying between the germline termini. The CDR1 and CDR2 encoded by the germline V gene are SGHTA and FQGNSA.

The sequence derives from a human donor in good health (CMV status not recorded). Some clones in this sample may be carry-over from other donors' samples. The source material was cultured PBMCs, sampled from culture after CMV antigen stimulation. The chain is assembled from TRBV7-2 and TRBJ1-5, with a weak D call of TRBD1 (6 bases match). The CDR3 protein: CASSRQANQPQHF. Read as DNA, the sequence is TGTGCCAGCAGCCGACAGGCCAATCAGCCCCAGCATTTT.